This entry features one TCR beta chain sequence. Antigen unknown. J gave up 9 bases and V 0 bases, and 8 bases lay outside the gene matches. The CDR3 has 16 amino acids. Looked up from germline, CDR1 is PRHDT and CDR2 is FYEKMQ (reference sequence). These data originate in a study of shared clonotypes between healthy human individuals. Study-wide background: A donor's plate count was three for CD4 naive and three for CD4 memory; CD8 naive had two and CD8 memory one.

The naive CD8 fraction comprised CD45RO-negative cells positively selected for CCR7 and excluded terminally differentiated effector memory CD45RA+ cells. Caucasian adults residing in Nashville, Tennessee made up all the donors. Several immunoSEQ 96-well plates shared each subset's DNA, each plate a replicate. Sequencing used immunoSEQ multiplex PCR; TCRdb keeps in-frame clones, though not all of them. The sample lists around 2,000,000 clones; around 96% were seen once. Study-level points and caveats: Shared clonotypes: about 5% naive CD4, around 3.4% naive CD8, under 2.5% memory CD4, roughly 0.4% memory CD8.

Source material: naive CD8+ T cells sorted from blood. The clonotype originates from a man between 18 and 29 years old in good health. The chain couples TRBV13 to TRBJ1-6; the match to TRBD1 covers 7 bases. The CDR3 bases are TGTGCCAGCAGCTTAGGCCACGGGACAGAGGCTTCACCCCTCCACTTT. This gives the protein CASSLGHGTEASPLHF.